The T cell receptor (beta chain) described here comes from a study of OX40 agonist ivuxolimab in advanced cancers. Study-wide background: Subjects had a mean age of about 65 years, with a range of roughly 20 to 79; more than 75% were male. Overall study results and limits: Still undetermined is the antigen specificity of the expanded peripheral T cells.

Sequenced by immunoSEQ multiplex PCR; TCRdb stores in-frame clones only, minus some. Among 90,000 to 100,000 clones listed, 90% to 96% were seen once. In the case of this clone: Its antigen is still unknown.

The sequence was collected from an adult with an advanced solid tumor such as melanoma, head and neck, liver or kidney cancer. The sample was CD4+ or CD8+ T cells sorted from blood, taken in a trial of the OX40 agonist ivuxolimab.

CDR3 loop: CASSEGGGPYEQYF. The CDR3 bases are TGTGCCAGCAGCGAGGGGGGGGGACCCTACGAGCAGTACTTC. The rearrangement links TRBV6-5 to TRBJ2-7; D may be TRBD2 (7 bases). Germline V lookup: CDR1 MNHEY, CDR2 SVGAGI. The CDR3 runs 14 residues. Trimming removed 6 bases at V and 2 bases at J, with 14 bases between.